One and the same sample provided the 9 T cell receptor beta chains below, sequenced in a study of PD-1 blockade in classical Hodgkin lymphoma. There was relapse after autologous stem cell transplantation in every patient, and there was variation in brentuximab vedotin exposure. Generated by immunoSEQ multiplex PCR, the TCRdb table keeps only in-frame clones and is missing some. The profile covers tens of thousands of clones, with over 60% appearing a single time and about 15% taken by the ten largest. This specimen consisted of peripheral blood mononuclear cells (PBMCs), obtained before the second cycle of nivolumab. The receptors were sampled from a human donor with classical Hodgkin lymphoma.

The rearrangement uses TRBV11-2 and TRBJ1-1, with D unresolved. Germline CDR1 is SGHAT and CDR2 is FQNNGV. Trimming left V 4 bases short and J 5 bases short, with 17 bases between. The CDR3 covers 15 residues. CDR3 DNA sequence: TGTGCCAGCAGCTCGACTCTTGGGCCGGGAACTGAAGCTTTCTTT. This codes for CASSSTLGPGTEAFF.

The chain uses TRBV28 and TRBJ2-3; no clear D. V gave up 2 bases and J gave up 0 bases, with 12 bases separating them. Germline CDR1 reads MDHEN; CDR2 reads SYDVKM. The CDR3 consists of 16 residues. This CDR3 reads CASSLRPGSSTDTQYF. The CDR3 DNA follows: TGTGCCAGCAGTTTACGTCCAGGTTCTAGCACAGATACGCAGTATTTT. Complete variable domain (other parts from reference TRBV28 and TRBJ2-3): DVKVTQSSRYLVKRTGEKVFLECVQDMDHENMFWYRQDPGLGLRLIYFSYDVKMKEKGDIPEGYSVSREKKERFSLILESASTNQTSMYLCASSLRPGSSTDTQYFGPGTRLTVL.

The gene calls are TRBV5-6 and TRBJ1-1, with a tentative D call TRBD1 (6 bases). Germline-derived CDR1 and CDR2 are SGHDT and YYEEEE. CDR3 size: 15 residues. V was clipped by 4 bases and J by 9 bases, with 22 bases between them. CDR3 sequence: CASSTWMGTGTKAFF. CDR3 in DNA: TGTGCCAGCAGCACTTGGATGGGAACAGGGACAAAAGCTTTCTTT. Looking up the rest from reference TRBV5-6 and TRBJ1-1 gives the full variable domain: DAGVTQSPTHLIKTRGQQVTLRCSPKSGHDTVSWYQQALGQGPQFIFQYYEEEERQRGNFPDRFSGHQFPNYSSELNVNALLLGDSALYLCASSTWMGTGTKAFFGQGTRLTVV.

The chain employs TRBV29-1 and TRBJ1-4; D not certain. The CDR3 loop spans 12 amino acids. Germline V gives CDR1 SQVTM, CDR2 ANQGSEA. Deletions cut 4 bases from V and 8 bases from J, with 11 bases between. Written as DNA, the CDR3 is TGCAGCGTTGCCGAGGTGGGGGAAAAACTGTTTTTT. This translates into CSVAEVGEKLFF.

The genes are TRBV28 and TRBJ2-5, with 8 bases identical to TRBD2. The end of the DNA aligns better with TRBJ2-7, so the J call may be wrong. There are 14 residues in the CDR3. The germline gives CDR1 MDHEN, CDR2 SYDVKM. CDR3 sequence reads: CASSLWASGYEQYF. The CDR3 DNA reads as TGTGCCAGCAGTTTATGGGCTAGCGGGTACGAGCAGTACTTC.

This chain links TRBV7-9 with TRBJ1-5; perhaps TRBD1 as D (6 bases). There are 15 residues in the CDR3. Germline CDR1 SEHNR, CDR2 FQNEAQ (reference sequence). V shed 1 base and J shed 6 bases, with 13 bases lying between them. CDR3 amino acids: CASSLGSGDSQPQHF. As DNA, the CDR3 is TGTGCCAGCAGCTTAGGGTCAGGGGATAGTCAGCCCCAGCATTTT. The full variable domain, rest sourced from reference TRBV7-9 and TRBJ1-5, is DTGVSQNPRHKITKRGQNVTFRCDPISEHNRLYWYRQTLGQGPEFLTYFQNEAQLEKSRLLSDRFSAERPKGSFSTLEIQRTEQGDSAMYLCASSLGSGDSQPQHFGDGTRLSIL.

The genes are TRBV6-5 and TRBJ2-2, with TRBD2 identical over 9 bases. With V trimmed by 6 bases and J by 4 bases, 3 bases remained unmatched. CDR1 is MNHEY, CDR2 SVGAGI, per germline. There are 14 residues in the CDR3. CDR3 coding DNA: TGTGCCAGCAGCGGACTAGCGTTCACCGGGGAGCTGTTTTTT. It codes for CASSGLAFTGELFF.

The chain uses TRBV6-4 and TRBJ2-7; 7 positions agree with TRBD2. This CDR3 is 17 amino acids long. Looked up from germline, CDR1 is MRHNA and CDR2 is SNTAGT. J was trimmed by 0 bases and V by 5 bases; bases with no gene match: 13. CDR3 in amino acids: CASSTASGAGISYEQYF. The CDR3 nucleotides read TGTGCCAGCAGTACCGCCTCAGGAGCGGGAATCTCCTACGAGCAGTACTTC.

The chain has TRBV10-3 and TRBJ1-1; D not resolved. The CDR3 length is 14 residues. V dropped 2 bases and J dropped 7 bases, with 14 bases sitting between them. Germline V gene data show CDR1 as ENHRY and CDR2 as SYGVKD. CDR3 amino acids: CAISEPFLRDEAFF. The CDR3, as DNA: TGTGCCATCAGTGAGCCTTTCCTGCGAGATGAAGCTTTCTTT.